Listed below are T cell receptor beta chains from one sample, sequenced in a study of T cells after yellow fever vaccination. Via MiXCR, TCRdb re-called the 5' RACE reads, giving one row per CDR3 protein. The sample gives under 300,000 distinct CDR3 sequences, 5.5% to 8.5% of which show up once; about 1% is in the top ten. This material consisted of CD4+ T cells sorted from PBMCs, taken on the day of the yellow fever booster vaccination. These receptors originate from a young man who received the YFV17D yellow fever vaccine. The conserved cysteine and the conserved F or W are not part of the CDR3 here.

V	J	CDR3
TRBV5-1	TRBJ1-2	DSSRGGVYGYT
TRBV7-2	TRBJ2-1	ASSQTRFEQF
TRBV7-8	TRBJ2-1	ASNPTGSYNEQF
TRBV12-3/TRBV12-4	TRBJ1-5	ASSLSSLRGNQPQH
TRBV5-8	TRBJ2-1	ASSLDGNEQF
TRBV19	TRBJ2-4	ASEPPKGQGAKNIQY
TRBV5-1	TRBJ2-7	ASSLQGVRNEQY
TRBV7-2	TRBJ2-7	ASSFIGSSRNEQY
TRBV7-2	TRBJ2-1	ASSFNFFNEQF
TRBV30	TRBJ2-4	AWSPDWVAKNIQY
TRBV6-5	TRBJ2-7	ASRRGGRTYEQY
TRBV5-1	TRBJ2-7	ASSLDPGGAYEQY
TRBV10-3	TRBJ2-6	ASNSGANVLT
TRBV6-2/TRBV6-3	TRBJ2-7	ASSYARGGNYEQY
TRBV28	TRBJ2-7	ASIGALSYEQY
TRBV10-1	TRBJ2-5	ASSEAGASRETQY
TRBV20-1	TRBJ2-2	SARLAGRNTGELF
TRBV9	TRBJ2-5	ASSAPGGGKETQY
TRBV9	TRBJ1-2	ASSPRWDRGGYT
TRBV6-2/TRBV6-3	TRBJ1-2	ASSLEGHYGYT
TRBV7-2	TRBJ1-1	ASSLGTGTLPTEAF
TRBV18	TRBJ2-7	ASSRGRAEGHEQY
TRBV6-5	TRBJ1-2	ASSPDSYGYT
TRBV4-3	TRBJ2-7	ASSHGTGERQY
TRBV5-1	TRBJ2-3	ASTKGGTDTQY
TRBV24-1	TRBJ2-1	ATSDPSPSYGSSYNEQF
TRBV5-1	TRBJ1-6	ASSSGTGYSPLH
TRBV19	TRBJ2-2	ASSMGWRGIGTGELF
TRBV14	TRBJ1-1	ASSQGLREIRAF